The rows below give T cell receptor beta chains drawn from one sample of a study of T cell repertoires in cytomegalovirus infection. No cognate antigen is known for these TCRs. TCRdb used MiXCR to reprocess the reads, holding one entry per CDR3 protein. The repertoire consists of roughly 990,000 distinct CDR3 sequences, with roughly 30% occurring once and the leading ten covering more than 13%. Source: cultured CD8+ T cells from PBMCs, taken from culture after CMV antigen stimulation. The receptors come from a human donor in good health (CMV status not recorded). Some clones in this sample may be carry-over from other donors' samples. Both conserved end residues are trimmed from each CDR3.

TRBV7-9 VSSSSGGRYEQY
TRBV12-3/TRBV12-4 ASSRRTLQETQY
TRBV28 ASSLWGQRRKTEAF
TRBV12-3/TRBV12-4 ATLRPSGTDTQY
TRBV10-2 ASRSGGAWETQY
TRBV2 ASSEAGTGVWETQY
TRBV18 ASSRPGTANTEAF
TRBV19 ASSIQVLRSMNTGELF
TRBV7-8 ASSPGQGPFDEQF
TRBV7-9 ASSLGGQGFFDYGYT
TRBV7-9 ASSQTVGANGFYT
TRBV15 ATLNRRGGNTEAF
TRBV7-2 ASSLAGGAYEQY
TRBV20-1 SARAGARGNEQF
TRBV7-8 ASSLGTGGVTEAF
TRBV7-6 ASSSLDSATTEAF
TRBV5-5 ASSLRPLGTGELF
TRBV27 ASTSIPPQGPGETQY
TRBV4-1 ASSERGGTSTDTQY
TRBV28 ASSQSGDTGELF
TRBV6-1 ATTDGWGGSNQPQH
TRBV25-1 ASSDAMLGKNIQY
TRBV12-5 ASGLSVGGGSNQPQH
TRBV15 ATSRDLPEPYSNQPQH
TRBV15 VTSPRGTEAF
TRBV7-3 ASSPHWGHQTSVF
TRBV19 ASTRGTGNQSQH
TRBV20-1 SATDRSRYGYT
TRBV19 ASSISQNYGYT
TRBV7-8 ASSLWESGIPDTQY
TRBV2 ASPGRDRFDYGYT
TRBV19 ASSIDLAVTGQETQY
TRBV7-2 ASSLYGAYQETQY
TRBV9 ASSKGTGVYNEQF
TRBV6-5 ASSYWDSSGNTIY
TRBV6-8 ASSSGRGVLPQH
TRBV14 ASSGSSGGRAGELF
TRBV7-2 ASSLAARSNQPQH
TRBV6-8 ASSLIGQGTKNIQY
TRBV7-8 ASSLARSGGAVFRYEQY
TRBV19 ASSSRDRGYRNTEAF
TRBV7-9 ASSSGQGGDQPQH
TRBV3-1 ASSQSRQGALPYNEQF
TRBV12-3/TRBV12-4 ASSLGPTTDTQY
TRBV7-9 ASSLLRDRPQH
TRBV7-1 ASSDTGSAEAF
TRBV12-3/TRBV12-4 ASSPTGLNSPLH
TRBV10-3 AISDLGGNQPQH
TRBV13 ASSLTRNGNQPQH
TRBV7-8 ASSFRPRRGGEKLF
TRBV6-5 ASSYANSNGYT
TRBV7-8 ASSSSRPTYGYT
TRBV29-1 SVEDKTGTGGRGYT